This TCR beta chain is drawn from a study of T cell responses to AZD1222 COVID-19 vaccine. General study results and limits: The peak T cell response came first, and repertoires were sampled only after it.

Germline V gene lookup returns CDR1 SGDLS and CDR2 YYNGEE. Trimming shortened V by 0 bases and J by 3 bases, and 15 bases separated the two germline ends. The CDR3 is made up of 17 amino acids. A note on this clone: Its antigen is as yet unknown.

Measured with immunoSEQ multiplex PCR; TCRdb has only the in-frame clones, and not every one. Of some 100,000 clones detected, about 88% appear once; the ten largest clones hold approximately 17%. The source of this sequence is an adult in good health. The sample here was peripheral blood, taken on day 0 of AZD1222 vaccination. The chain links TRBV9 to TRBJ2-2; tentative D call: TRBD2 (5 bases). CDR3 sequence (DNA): TGTGCCAGCAGCGTAGGGATGAGGGATCAATACACCGGGGAGCTGTTTTTT. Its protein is CASSVGMRDQYTGELFF.